A selection of T cell receptor beta chains follows, all from one sample in a study of CD8 T cells in ankylosing spondylitis. In TCRdb, the 5' RACE reads were re-called with MiXCR into one record per CDR3 protein. Of 240,000 or so distinct CDR3 sequences in the sample, roughly 8.6% were seen once. Sequenced material: blood, either unsorted or a sorted T cell fraction (not recorded which). The origin of the receptors is a male donor with ankylosing spondylitis or in good health (not recorded which). Each CDR3 is given with its conserved first and last residue. The D gene is left open where the match is weak. Clone size is shown for a subset of rows, as once, few, many or a class of expanded clone.

d_call: .; clone_size: many; v_call: TRBV7-9; j_call: TRBJ1-3; cdr3_nt: TGTGCCAGCGGTACAGACCCCCTAGATTTT; cdr3_aa: CASGTDPLDF
d_call: .; clone_size: many; v_call: TRBV24-1; j_call: TRBJ2-3; cdr3_nt: TGTGCCATAGGGGGAGAAGGGACAGATACGCAGTATTTT; cdr3_aa: CAIGGEGTDTQYF
d_call: .; clone_size: many; v_call: TRBV11-1; j_call: TRBJ1-4; cdr3_nt: TGTGCCAGCAGCTTAACAGGCCCCGGCTTTGTTAATGAAAAACTGTTTTTT; cdr3_aa: CASSLTGPGFVNEKLFF
d_call: .; clone_size: .; v_call: TRBV7-2; j_call: TRBJ2-7; cdr3_nt: TGTGCCAGCAGCTTAGGCGGCTCCTCCTACGAGCGGTACTTC; cdr3_aa: CASSLGGSSYERYF
d_call: .; clone_size: many; v_call: TRBV7-2; j_call: TRBJ1-3; cdr3_nt: TGTGCCAGCAGCTTCCATCCTACGGGTATATATTTT; cdr3_aa: CASSFHPTGIYF
d_call: .; clone_size: .; v_call: TRBV24-1; j_call: TRBJ2-3; cdr3_nt: TGTGCCACCTCAGGGGCCGGCACAGATACGCAGTATTTT; cdr3_aa: CATSGAGTDTQYF
d_call: .; clone_size: many; v_call: TRBV12-3/TRBV12-4; j_call: TRBJ2-1; cdr3_nt: TGTGCCAGCACCCTAGCCGGGGTGAGCCTATATGAGCAGTTCTTC; cdr3_aa: CASTLAGVSLYEQFF
d_call: .; clone_size: few; v_call: TRBV27; j_call: TRBJ2-2; cdr3_nt: TGTGCCAGCAGTCTGGGGGGAGGACGGTCCTCCGGGGAGCTGTTTTTT; cdr3_aa: CASSLGGGRSSGELFF
d_call: .; clone_size: many; v_call: TRBV25-1; j_call: TRBJ2-1; cdr3_nt: TGTGCCAGCAGTGAGGTCAGGGAACTAGGTGAGCAGTTCTTC; cdr3_aa: CASSEVRELGEQFF
d_call: .; clone_size: many; v_call: TRBV20-1; j_call: TRBJ1-1; cdr3_nt: TGCAGTGCTAGTGAGGGACACATGAACACTGAAGCTTTCTTT; cdr3_aa: CSASEGHMNTEAFF
d_call: .; clone_size: many; v_call: TRBV12-3/TRBV12-4; j_call: TRBJ1-1; cdr3_nt: TGTGCCAGCAGTTTGCCCCAACGAGGGACTGAAGCTTTCTTT; cdr3_aa: CASSLPQRGTEAFF
d_call: .; clone_size: .; v_call: TRBV9; j_call: TRBJ2-1; cdr3_nt: TGTGCCAGCAGCGAGGGGGGTGGATCGGGAGCGACTGAGCAGTTCTTC; cdr3_aa: CASSEGGGSGATEQFF
d_call: .; clone_size: few; v_call: TRBV7-6; j_call: TRBJ2-3; cdr3_nt: TGTGCCAGCAGCACAGGCCAGGGGCTCTTCACAGATACGCAGTATTTT; cdr3_aa: CASSTGQGLFTDTQYF
d_call: TRBD2; clone_size: many; v_call: TRBV4-1; j_call: TRBJ2-1; cdr3_nt: TGCGCCAGCAGCCAAGAGACCTTCGGGGGGAATGAGCAGTTCTTC; cdr3_aa: CASSQETFGGNEQFF
d_call: TRBD1; clone_size: few; v_call: TRBV7-3; j_call: TRBJ1-2; cdr3_nt: TGTGCCAGCAGCAGCGGGACAGGGGGCACTGGTGGCTACACCTTC; cdr3_aa: CASSSGTGGTGGYTF
d_call: .; clone_size: many; v_call: TRBV20-1; j_call: TRBJ1-2; cdr3_nt: TGCAGTGCTCCCCCCTCCTCCGCTAACTATGGCTACACCTTC; cdr3_aa: CSAPPSSANYGYTF
d_call: .; clone_size: many; v_call: TRBV29-1; j_call: TRBJ1-2; cdr3_nt: TGCAGCGCCACGACAGCCAACTATGGCTACACCTTC; cdr3_aa: CSATTANYGYTF
d_call: .; clone_size: many; v_call: TRBV5-5; j_call: TRBJ2-1; cdr3_nt: TGTGCCAGCAGCTCCTCCGGTCGGGAGCAGTTCTTC; cdr3_aa: CASSSSGREQFF
d_call: TRBD1; clone_size: .; v_call: TRBV5-6; j_call: TRBJ1-4; cdr3_nt: TGTGCCAGCAGCTCGAACAGGGGGACCAATGAAAAACTGTTTTTT; cdr3_aa: CASSSNRGTNEKLFF
d_call: .; clone_size: many; v_call: TRBV20-1; j_call: TRBJ1-5; cdr3_nt: TGCAGTGCTAGTCCGGGGGCGAGCAATCAGCCCCAGCATTTT; cdr3_aa: CSASPGASNQPQHF
d_call: .; clone_size: .; v_call: TRBV25-1; j_call: TRBJ2-5; cdr3_nt: TGTGCCAGCAGTGAAAGGGCAGGGTCGGAGACCCAGTACTTC; cdr3_aa: CASSERAGSETQYF
d_call: TRBD2; clone_size: .; v_call: TRBV10-3; j_call: TRBJ2-1; cdr3_nt: TGTGCCATGGGACTAGCGGTAGCGAATGAGCAGTTCTTC; cdr3_aa: CAMGLAVANEQFF
d_call: .; clone_size: many; v_call: TRBV12-3/TRBV12-4; j_call: TRBJ1-2; cdr3_nt: TGTGCCAGCAGTCAGGGGACGGGGGGAATTTTGCATGGCTACACCTTC; cdr3_aa: CASSQGTGGILHGYTF
d_call: .; clone_size: many; v_call: TRBV10-3; j_call: TRBJ2-3; cdr3_nt: TGTGCCATCACGGAACACCGGGCAGATACGCAGTATTTT; cdr3_aa: CAITEHRADTQYF
d_call: .; clone_size: few; v_call: TRBV11-2; j_call: TRBJ2-2; cdr3_nt: TGTGCCAGCAGCTCTTTCTTCAGGGGGGCATCGAACACCGGGGAGCTGTTTTTT; cdr3_aa: CASSSFFRGASNTGELFF
d_call: TRBD1; clone_size: many; v_call: TRBV7-2; j_call: TRBJ2-1; cdr3_nt: TGTGCCAGCAGTACCGGGACAGGGGGTTACAATGAGCAGTTCTTC; cdr3_aa: CASSTGTGGYNEQFF
d_call: TRBD1; clone_size: many; v_call: TRBV12-3/TRBV12-4; j_call: TRBJ1-6; cdr3_nt: TGTGCCAGCAGTCGTGACAGGGCGGAGGGGTCACCCCTCCACTTT; cdr3_aa: CASSRDRAEGSPLHF
d_call: .; clone_size: .; v_call: TRBV28; j_call: TRBJ1-3; cdr3_nt: TGTGCCAGCAGTTTCCTCGGCTCTCTGAGTAACACCATATATTTT; cdr3_aa: CASSFLGSLSNTIYF
d_call: .; clone_size: many; v_call: TRBV5-6; j_call: TRBJ2-5; cdr3_nt: TGTGCCAGCAGCTTGGTGGGAGCCAGAGAGACCCAGTACTTC; cdr3_aa: CASSLVGARETQYF